One and the same sample provided the 29 T cell receptor beta chains below, sequenced in a study of lymphopenia after photon versus proton radiotherapy. Sequencing used immunoSEQ multiplex PCR; TCRdb keeps in-frame clones, though not all of them. The data show 42,000 or so clones, around 86% seen once. The specimen was peripheral blood, collected from a patient treated with proton-based radiotherapy. The receptors originated from a woman in her seventies with pancreatic cancer.

This clone showed up many times. CDR3 in amino acids: CASVNSGTTGSPLHF. DNA for the CDR3: TGTGCCAGCGTCAACTCCGGGACAACCGGATCACCCCTCCACTTT. This chain links TRBV2 with TRBJ1-6; TRBD1 might be the D (6 bases). Trimming took off 8 bases at V and 10 bases at J, with 21 bases between the two ends. Germline values: CDR1 SNHLY, CDR2 FYNNEI. The CDR3 loop spans 15 amino acids.

The V call is TRBV6-5, the J call TRBJ2-7; no reliable D call. This CDR3 region has 12 residues. Germline V gene data show CDR1 as MNHEY and CDR2 as SVGAGI. V was shortened by 5 bases and J by 9 bases, with 14 bases between the two germline ends. CDR3 in DNA: TGTGCCAGCAGTCTACCCGAGGCAAGGCAGTACTTC. This encodes CASSLPEARQYF.

V is TRBV7-2 and J is TRBJ2-2; D uncertain. The CDR3 consists of 13 residues. Germline V gene data show CDR1 as SGHTA and CDR2 as FQGNSA. Trimming removed 3 bases at V and 0 bases at J, with 2 bases between. This chain's CDR3 is CASSLTNTGELFF. CDR3 nucleotide sequence: TGTGCCAGCAGCTTGACGAACACCGGGGAGCTGTTTTTT.

The V and J genes are TRBV2 and TRBJ1-1; the match to TRBD1 covers 7 bases. The CDR3 spans 15 residues. V was clipped by 6 bases and J by 1 base; unmatched bases: 8. The V gene's germline CDR1 is SNHLY and CDR2 FYNNEI. CDR3 protein: CASRLGTARNTEAFF. The CDR3 DNA reads TGTGCCAGCAGGCTCGGGACAGCCCGGAACACTGAAGCTTTCTTT.

This chain joins TRBV7-9 and TRBJ2-1; 7 bases align to TRBD1. The germline V gene has CDR1 SEHNR and CDR2 FQNEAQ (reference sequence). Trimming took 5 bases from V and 6 from J; bases not matched to a gene: 7. This CDR3 is 14 amino acids long. The CDR3: CASSLSTGFNEQFF. CDR3 in DNA: TGTGCCAGCAGCCTTTCGACAGGGTTCAATGAGCAGTTCTTC. Combining the CDR3 with reference TRBV7-9 and TRBJ2-1 gives the whole variable domain DTGVSQNPRHKITKRGQNVTFRCDPISEHNRLYWYRQTLGQGPEFLTYFQNEAQLEKSRLLSDRFSAERPKGSFSTLEIQRTEQGDSAMYLCASSLSTGFNEQFFGPGTRLTVL.

The chain carries TRBV6-5 and TRBJ2-2, with D possibly being TRBD2 (6 bases). Germline CDR1 MNHEY, CDR2 SVGAGI. The CDR3 sequence is 16 residues long. The V end lost 4 bases, the J end lost 6 bases, and 18 bases lay between the germline ends. In DNA form, the CDR3 reads TGTGCCAGCAGTTCCCTGCCCGGGAGTTTGGCCGGGGAGCTGTTTTTT. It specifies CASSSLPGSLAGELFF.

A word on this clone: Because the CDR3's place on the DNA is in doubt, the DNA is left out and the CDR3 is given as listed by TCRdb. The V gene is TRBV7-8, the J gene TRBJ2-5; TRBD2 was called by the table and not checked on the DNA. Germline V gene lookup returns CDR1 SGHVS and CDR2 FQNEAQ. The CDR3 has 13 residues if both end residues are counted. The CDR3 sequence is CASSFGEGETQYF.

In its sample, this clone was seen once. The chain couples TRBV25-1 to TRBJ1-2, with 8 positions matching TRBD1. This CDR3 is built from 15 residues. Looked up from germline, CDR1 is MGHDK and CDR2 is SYGVNS. Trimming at V came to 3 bases and at J to 3 bases, leaving 6 bases not matched to a gene. The CDR3 region is CASSENRGKDYGYTF. The CDR3 DNA follows: TGTGCCAGCAGTGAGAACAGGGGGAAGGACTATGGCTACACCTTC.

The V and J genes are TRBV9 and TRBJ2-5, with D unresolved. The CDR3 is 15 amino acids. The germline CDR1 and CDR2 sequences are SGDLS and YYNGEE. The ends were cut back, 2 bases at V and 4 bases at J, with 15 bases in the middle. The CDR3 region is CASSVTSLEGETQYF. CDR3 sequence (DNA): TGTGCCAGCAGCGTTACTTCCCTAGAAGGAGAGACCCAGTACTTC.

The rearrangement links TRBV5-4 to TRBJ2-5; D might be TRBD1 (5 bases). With the DNA end fitting TRBJ2-7 better, the J assignment may be wrong. The germline V gene has CDR1 SGHNT and CDR2 YYREEE (reference sequence). The CDR3 extends over 15 amino acids. This CDR3 is CASSFDSTNSYEQYF. CDR3 DNA: TGTGCCAGCAGCTTCGACAGTACTAACTCCTACGAGCAGTACTTC.

The chain joins TRBV10-3 to TRBJ1-3; D gene unclear. With 0 bases removed from V and 0 bases from J, the gap between germline ends came to 6 bases. In germline, CDR1 is ENHRY, CDR2 SYGVKD. The length of the CDR3 is 15 residues. CDR3 DNA: TGTGCCATCAGTGAGTCCATCAGCTCTGGAAACACCATATATTTT. Its protein product is CAISESISSGNTIYF.

This sequence joins TRBV5-4 and TRBJ2-3; tentatively, D is TRBD1 (6 bases). The CDR3 length is 16 residues. Deletions cut 3 bases from V and 3 bases from J, with 17 bases between. The germline V gene encodes CDR1 SGHNT and CDR2 YYREEE (reference sequence). Here the CDR3 reads CASSSEPRTATDTQYF. The CDR3 DNA is TGTGCCAGCAGCTCGGAACCCAGGACAGCAACAGATACGCAGTATTTT.

This CDR3 is CASSGSGLAVSGANVLTF. In nucleotides, the CDR3 is TGTGCCAGCAGCGGCTCGGGACTAGCGGTCTCTGGGGCCAACGTCCTGACTTTC. V usage is TRBV14 and J usage is TRBJ2-6; 11 bases match TRBD2. V lost 5 bases and J lost 0; bases outside the gene matches: 6. Germline V gene sequence: CDR1 SGHDN, CDR2 FVKESK. The CDR3 covers 18 residues. The entire variable domain, with the rest obtained from reference TRBV14 and TRBJ2-6, is as follows: EAGVTQFPSHSVIEKGQTVTLRCDPISGHDNLYWYRRVMGKEIKFLLHFVKESKQDESGMPNNRFLAERTGGTYSTLKVQPAELEDSGVYFCASSGSGLAVSGANVLTFGAGSRLTVL.

This chain uses TRBV4-2 with TRBJ2-1; D possibly corresponds to TRBD2 (6 bases). The CDR3 runs 15 residues. V was trimmed by 0 bases and J by 0 bases, leaving 6 bases between them. CDR1 LGHNA and CDR2 YNFKEQ come from the germline V gene. The CDR3, as DNA: TGTGCCAGCAGCCAAGAGGGAGGCTCCTACAATGAGCAGTTCTTC. It codes for CASSQEGGSYNEQFF.

This chain links TRBV2 with TRBJ2-3; 7 nucleotides match TRBD2. The CDR3 covers 16 residues. Germline assignment: CDR1 SNHLY and CDR2 FYNNEI. Trimming cost V 5 bases and J 2 bases; bases outside gene matches: 10. As DNA, the CDR3 is TGTGCCAGCAGTCCGACGGGACTAAGAAACACAGATACGCAGTATTTT. Translated: CASSPTGLRNTDTQYF.

The chain employs TRBV11-3 and TRBJ1-1; 12 nucleotides agree with TRBD1. V lost 5 bases, J lost 7 bases, and 8 bases stayed unmatched. Germline values: CDR1 SGHNT, CDR2 YENEEA. The CDR3 is made up of 15 amino acids. CDR3 sequence: CASSLGGQGAGEAFF. The CDR3 nucleotides read TGTGCCAGCAGCCTAGGGGGACAGGGGGCGGGTGAAGCTTTCTTT.

This chain connects TRBV28 to TRBJ2-3, with D perhaps TRBD1 (6 bases). CDR1 and CDR2 from the germline V gene are MDHEN and SYDVKM. Trimming left V 4 bases short and J 5 bases short, with 19 bases between. CDR3 length: 16 residues. In DNA form, the CDR3 reads TGTGCCAGCAGTTCATCTTCAGGGGCCCTAGGAGATACGCAGTATTTT. It is translated as CASSSSSGALGDTQYF.

This rearrangement joins TRBV4-2 to TRBJ2-7; D might be TRBD2 (5 bases). CDR1 LGHNA and CDR2 YNFKEQ come from the germline V gene. Trimming took off 4 bases at V and 1 base at J, with 8 bases between the two ends. The CDR3 spans 13 residues. Here the CDR3 DNA reads TGTGCCAGCAGCCGAGAGGGTTCCTACGAGCAGTACTTC. It is translated as CASSREGSYEQYF.

This clone was detected a few times. The chain links TRBV7-9 to TRBJ1-1, with 7 bases matching TRBD1. This CDR3 has 14 residues. The germline V gene encodes CDR1 SEHNR and CDR2 FQNEAQ (reference sequence). The V segment lost 4 bases and the J segment 4 bases; nucleotides outside the gene matches: 6. CDR3 sequence (DNA): TGTGCCAGCAGCTCCCGACAGGGATCCACTGAAGCTTTCTTT. It is translated as CASSSRQGSTEAFF.

The rearrangement uses TRBV28 and TRBJ2-7; the D call may be TRBD1 or TRBD2 (5 bases each). The CDR3 is 15 residues long. The germline gives CDR1 MDHEN, CDR2 SYDVKM. Trimming removed 3 bases from V and 1 base from J, with 13 bases in between. The CDR3: CASSLGTPRSYEQYF. CDR3 sequence (DNA): TGTGCCAGCAGTTTGGGGACCCCTAGATCCTACGAGCAGTACTTC.

The chain recombines TRBV7-2 with TRBJ2-5; a weak D match, TRBD2 (7 bases). CDR3 length: 14 residues. The germline V gene encodes CDR1 SGHTA and CDR2 FQGNSA. Trimming stripped 0 bases from V and 5 bases from J, with 10 bases between. For the CDR3, the DNA is TGTGCCAGCAGCTTAGCGGGGAGGGGGGAGACCCAGTACTTC. Residues: CASSLAGRGETQYF.

The chain employs TRBV20-1 and TRBJ2-2; D call uncertain. The CDR3 sequence is 10 residues long. Germline V lookup: CDR1 DFQATT, CDR2 SNEGSKA (reference sequence). The CDR3 DNA follows: TGCAGAAGAGAGGCCGGGGAGCTGTTTTTT. It encodes CRREAGELFF.

This clone was counted a few times. This sequence joins TRBV9 and TRBJ2-5; 9 bases map to TRBD2. The CDR3 loop spans 15 amino acids. Unmatched junction bases numbered 7, after V lost 3 bases and J lost 4 bases. Germline V lookup: CDR1 SGDLS, CDR2 YYNGEE. CDR3 sequence (DNA): TGTGCCAGCAGCGCCCCGGGACTAGCAAGAGAGACCCAGTACTTC. Amino acid sequence: CASSAPGLARETQYF.

The rearrangement links TRBV2 to TRBJ2-7, with TRBD1 identical over 9 bases. This CDR3 comprises 14 residues. The V and J ends lost 6 bases and 2 bases, in that order; junction bases with no gene match: 5. Germline loops: CDR1 SNHLY, CDR2 FYNNEI. The CDR3 nucleotides read TGTGCCAGCAGCCAACAGGGGGCTACCTACGAGCAGTACTTC. The encoded protein is CASSQQGATYEQYF.

The gene calls are TRBV2 and TRBJ2-5; the match to TRBD1 covers 8 bases. The better agreement between TRBJ2-7 and the DNA end casts doubt on the J call. The CDR3 length is 12 residues. Germline CDR1 and CDR2: SNHLY and FYNNEI. The CDR3 DNA sequence: TGTGCCAGCAGTCAAGGGACAGGCGAGCAGTACTTC. Its protein product is CASSQGTGEQYF.

The chain carries TRBV7-3 and TRBJ2-3; D remains ambiguous. Between the trimmed V and J ends, which lost 3 bases and 5 bases, there was a span of 6 bases. This CDR3 comprises 12 residues. The germline gives CDR1 SGHTA, CDR2 FQGTGA. CDR3 in DNA: TGTGCCAGCAGCTTCCTGGGAGATACGCAGTATTTT. It codes for CASSFLGDTQYF.

This rearrangement joins TRBV19 to TRBJ2-2; D gene uncertain. The CDR3 is 17 amino acids. In germline, CDR1 is LNHDA, CDR2 SQIVND (reference sequence). The germline V and J ends were trimmed by 3 bases and 4 bases, with 18 bases remaining between them. The CDR3 nucleotides are TGTGCCAGTAGTATTGTCTTCTCGACAAGTGTCACCGGGGAGCTGTTTTTT. Residues: CASSIVFSTSVTGELFF.

V usage is TRBV19 and J usage is TRBJ2-7; D is perhaps TRBD1 (5 bases). CDR1 and CDR2 (germline): LNHDA, SQIVND (reference sequence). The V end was cut by 7 bases, the J end by 5 bases, with 15 bases between. This CDR3 contains 13 residues. The CDR3: CASKFQGSHEQYF. The CDR3 DNA is TGTGCCAGTAAATTTCAGGGATCCCACGAGCAGTACTTC.

The chain employs TRBV10-2 and TRBJ1-1; tentative D call: TRBD1 (5 bases). Germline V gene data show CDR1 as WSHSY and CDR2 as SAAADI. Trimming left V 6 bases short and J 3 bases short, with 11 bases between. The CDR3 is 13 residues long. The CDR3 protein is CASRETEYTEAFF. For the CDR3, the DNA is TGCGCCAGCAGGGAGACAGAGTACACTGAAGCTTTCTTT.